Below, one TCR beta chain is given with its context. Its target is not known. This entry belongs to a study of shared clonotypes between healthy human individuals. Whole-study results and caveats: Tissues were not sampled, only blood, and their repertoires likely differ.

DNA at 200 ng, some 31,000 T cell genomes, went into sorted-subset replicate PCRs. TCRdb's table, derived via immunoSEQ multiplex PCR, lists solely in-frame clones and lacks some. This table holds roughly 2.1 million clones, about 92% found once. The length of the CDR3 is 15 residues. V was shortened by 2 bases and J by 5 bases, with 13 bases between the two germline ends. CDR1 and CDR2 (germline): MRHNA, SNTAGT. In the naive CD8 group, cells lacked CD45RO and were positively selected for CCR7, so terminally differentiated effector memory CD45RA+ cells were left out. The source material was naive CD8+ T cells from PBMCs. J is TRBJ2-1 and V is TRBV6-4; tentatively, D is TRBD1 (6 bases). This TCR was recovered from a man between 18 and 35 years old in good health. Some clones in this sample may be carry-over from other donors' samples. For the CDR3, the DNA is TGTGCCAGCAGTGACGGGACCAGGGGACACAATGAGCAGTTCTTC. Amino acid sequence: CASSDGTRGHNEQFF.